The clone carrying this T cell receptor (beta chain) was seen more than once but under ten times. What it recognizes is unknown. The entry originates in a study of T cells in Graves' hyperthyroidism and ophthalmopathy. Patients aged 18 to 65 had newly diagnosed hyperthyroidism lasting under 2 months. Overall study findings and caveats: In the analysis, a 13 V-J model separated ophthalmopathy from stable hyperthyroidism. Ophthalmopathy, which appeared later, was predicted by the model a median about 6 months before onset.

The V end was cut by 4 bases, the J end by 3 bases, with 12 bases between. Germline V gives CDR1 SGHTA, CDR2 FQGTGA. CDR3 size: 15 residues. Using RNA transcripts as the source, TCR beta CDR3 regions were amplified. The HTBI primer set was used in a first-round RT-PCR of the TCR CDR3. TCRdb reanalysed the multiplex PCR reads using MiXCR and keeps one entry per CDR3 protein. The sample comprises approximately 630,000 distinct CDR3 sequences, 15% to 20% of which are singletons, and approximately 3.8% rests with the top ten. The TCR sequence derives from a woman in her twenties or thirties with Graves' hyperthyroidism. The gene calls are TRBV7-3 and TRBJ1-4, with D possibly being TRBD1 (6 bases). The sequenced material came from blood. As DNA, the CDR3 is TGTGCCAGCAGCTCGTCGGGACACGCTAATGAAAAACTGTTTTTT. Translating gives CASSSSGHANEKLFF.